The T cell receptor (beta chain) under discussion was sequenced for a study of T cells in Graves' hyperthyroidism and ophthalmopathy. The V end lost 3 bases, the J end lost 5 bases, and 8 bases lay between the germline ends. Germline CDR1 reads SGDLS; CDR2 reads YYNGEE. The CDR3 is 13 amino acids. RNA transcripts served as the template for amplifying TCR beta CDR3 regions. HTBI primers were employed in a first-round RT-PCR of the TCR CDR3. Via MiXCR, TCRdb re-called the multiplex PCR reads, giving one row per CDR3 protein. The sample includes more than 500,000 distinct CDR3 sequences, more than 15% of them seen just once. This clonotype was observed a handful of times.

The chain links TRBV9 to TRBJ1-4, with unresolved D. This clonotype was sampled from a woman in her 30s with Graves' ophthalmopathy. The source material was blood. CDR3 coding DNA: TGTGCCAGCAGCGGAGCGGGGAATGAAAAACTGTTTTTT. It codes for CASSGAGNEKLFF.